This TCR beta chain was captured in a study of PD-L1 blockade in urothelial cancer. Study as a whole: The researchers analyzed blood 3 weeks (second dose) and 6 weeks after treatment start.

Trimming cost V 7 bases and J 4 bases; bases outside gene matches: 5. Per the germline V gene, CDR1 is SQVTM and CDR2 is ANQGSEA. The CDR3 sequence is 13 residues long. Time point reported: peripheral blood 6 weeks after treatment start. Produced via immunoSEQ multiplex PCR; TCRdb's table is partial and in-frame only. This table has 48,000 or so clones, roughly 80% appearing once. The chain couples TRBV29-1 to TRBJ1-3; 9 bases align to TRBD1. The clonotype comes from a man between 65 and 85 years old with urothelial cancer. This material consisted of PBMCs, taken around atezolizumab (anti-PD-L1) treatment. The CDR3 DNA follows: TGCAGCGCCGGACAGGGGTTCGGAAACACCATATATTTT. Its protein product is CSAGQGFGNTIYF.